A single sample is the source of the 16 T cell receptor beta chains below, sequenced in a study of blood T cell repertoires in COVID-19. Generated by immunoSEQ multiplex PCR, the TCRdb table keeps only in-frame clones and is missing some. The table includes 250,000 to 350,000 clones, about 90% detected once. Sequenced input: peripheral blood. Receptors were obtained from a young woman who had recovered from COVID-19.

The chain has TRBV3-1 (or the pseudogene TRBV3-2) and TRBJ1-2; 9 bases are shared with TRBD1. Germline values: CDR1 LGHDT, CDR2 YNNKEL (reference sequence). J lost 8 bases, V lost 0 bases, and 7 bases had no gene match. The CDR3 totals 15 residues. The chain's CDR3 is CASSQEGTGRNGYTF. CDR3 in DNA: TGTGCCAGCAGCCAAGAGGGGACAGGGCGAAACGGCTACACCTTC.

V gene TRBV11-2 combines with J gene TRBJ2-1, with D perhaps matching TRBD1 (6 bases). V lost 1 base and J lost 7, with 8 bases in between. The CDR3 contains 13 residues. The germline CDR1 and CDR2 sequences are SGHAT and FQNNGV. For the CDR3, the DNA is TGTGCCAGCAGCTTAGCCACAGGGAATGAGCAGTTCTTC. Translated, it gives CASSLATGNEQFF. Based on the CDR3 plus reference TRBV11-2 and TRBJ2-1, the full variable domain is EAGVAQSPRYKIIEKRQSVAFWCNPISGHATLYWYQQILGQGPKLLIQFQNNGVVDDSQLPKDRFSAERLKGVDSTLKIQPAKLEDSAVYLCASSLATGNEQFFGPGTRLTVL.

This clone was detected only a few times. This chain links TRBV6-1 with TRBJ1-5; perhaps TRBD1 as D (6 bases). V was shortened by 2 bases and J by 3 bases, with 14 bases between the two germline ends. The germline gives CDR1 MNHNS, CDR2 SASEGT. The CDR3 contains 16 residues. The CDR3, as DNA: TGTGCCAGCAGTGAAAGGCGGGGGGCCTACAATCAGCCCCAGCATTTT. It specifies CASSERRGAYNQPQHF.

The CDR3 DNA reads TGTGCCAGTAGAACAGGGGATGGCTACACCTTC. It yields the protein CASRTGDGYTF. The V and J genes are TRBV19 and TRBJ1-2; TRBD1 matches at 7 bases. The ends lost 6 bases at V and 6 bases at J; junction bases unmatched: 1. The germline CDR1 and CDR2 sequences are LNHDA and SQIVND (reference sequence). The CDR3 sequence is 11 residues long.

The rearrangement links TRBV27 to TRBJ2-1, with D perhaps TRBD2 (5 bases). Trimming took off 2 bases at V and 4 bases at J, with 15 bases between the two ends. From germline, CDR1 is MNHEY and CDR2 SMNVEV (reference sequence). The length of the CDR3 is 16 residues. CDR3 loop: CASSLPSLEEYNEQFF. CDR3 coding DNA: TGTGCCAGCAGTTTACCTAGCCTGGAGGAATACAATGAGCAGTTCTTC.

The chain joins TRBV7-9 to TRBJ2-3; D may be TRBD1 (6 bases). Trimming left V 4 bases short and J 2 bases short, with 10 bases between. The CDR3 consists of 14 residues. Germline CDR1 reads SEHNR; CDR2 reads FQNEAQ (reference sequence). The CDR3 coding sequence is TGTGCCAGCAGCTCGACAGGTTTCACAGATACGCAGTATTTT. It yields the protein CASSSTGFTDTQYF.

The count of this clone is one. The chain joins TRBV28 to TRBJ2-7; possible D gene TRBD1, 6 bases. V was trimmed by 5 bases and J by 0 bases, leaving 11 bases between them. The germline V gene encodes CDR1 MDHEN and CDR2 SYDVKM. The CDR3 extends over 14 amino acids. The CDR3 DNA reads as TGTGCCAGCAGTAGTGGACAGAGCTCCTACGAGCAGTACTTC. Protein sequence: CASSSGQSSYEQYF.

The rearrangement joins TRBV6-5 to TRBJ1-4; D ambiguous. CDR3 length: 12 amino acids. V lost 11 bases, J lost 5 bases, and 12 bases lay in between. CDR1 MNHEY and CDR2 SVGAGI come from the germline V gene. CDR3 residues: CAQHSLNEKLFF. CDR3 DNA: TGTGCCCAGCACAGCCTGAATGAAAAACTGTTTTTT.

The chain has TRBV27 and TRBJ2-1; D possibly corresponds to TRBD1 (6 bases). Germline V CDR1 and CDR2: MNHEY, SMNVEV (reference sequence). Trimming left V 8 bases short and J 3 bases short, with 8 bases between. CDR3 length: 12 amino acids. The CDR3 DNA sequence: TGTGCCAGCCGGGACAACTACAATGAGCAGTTCTTC. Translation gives CASRDNYNEQFF.

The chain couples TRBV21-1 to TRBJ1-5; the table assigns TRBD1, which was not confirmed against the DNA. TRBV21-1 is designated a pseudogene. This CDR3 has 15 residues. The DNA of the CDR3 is TGTGCCAGCGGAACCGGGACGGAGACAGGTCAGCCCCAGCATTTT. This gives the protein CASGTGTETGQPQHF.

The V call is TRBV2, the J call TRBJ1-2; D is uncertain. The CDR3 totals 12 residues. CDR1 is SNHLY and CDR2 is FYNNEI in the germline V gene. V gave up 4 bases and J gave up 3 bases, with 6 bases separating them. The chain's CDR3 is CASSGTYYGYTF. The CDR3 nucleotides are TGTGCCAGCAGTGGAACTTACTATGGCTACACCTTC. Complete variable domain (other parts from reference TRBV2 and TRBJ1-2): EPEVTQTPSHQVTQMGQEVILRCVPISNHLYFYWYRQILGQKVEFLVSFYNNEISEKSEIFDDQFSVERPDGSNFTLKIRSTKLEDSAMYFCASSGTYYGYTFGSGTRLTVV.

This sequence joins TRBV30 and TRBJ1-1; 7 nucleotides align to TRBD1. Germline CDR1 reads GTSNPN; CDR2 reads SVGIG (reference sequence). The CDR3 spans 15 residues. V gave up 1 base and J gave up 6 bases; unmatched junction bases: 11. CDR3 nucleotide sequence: TGTGCCTGGAGTGACCCAGCACAGGGGTCCCCTGAAGCTTTCTTT. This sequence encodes CAWSDPAQGSPEAFF.

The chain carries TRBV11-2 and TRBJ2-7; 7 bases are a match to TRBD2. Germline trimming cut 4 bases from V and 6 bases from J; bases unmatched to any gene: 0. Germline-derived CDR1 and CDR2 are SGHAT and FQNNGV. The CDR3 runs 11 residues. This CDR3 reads CASSWGGEQYF. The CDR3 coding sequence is TGTGCCAGCAGCTGGGGGGGCGAGCAGTACTTC.

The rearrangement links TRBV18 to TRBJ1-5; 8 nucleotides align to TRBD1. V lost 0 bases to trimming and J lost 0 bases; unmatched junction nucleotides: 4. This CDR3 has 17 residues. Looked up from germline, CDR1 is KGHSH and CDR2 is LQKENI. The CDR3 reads CASSPPGTGISNQPQHF. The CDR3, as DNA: TGTGCCAGCTCACCACCCGGGACAGGAATTAGCAATCAGCCCCAGCATTTT.

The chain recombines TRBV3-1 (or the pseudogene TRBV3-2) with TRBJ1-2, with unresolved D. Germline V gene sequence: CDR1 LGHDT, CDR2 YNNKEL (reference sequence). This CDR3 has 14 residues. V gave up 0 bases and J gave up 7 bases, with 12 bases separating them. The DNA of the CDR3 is TGTGCCAGCAGCCAAGATTTGCTCCGGGGTGGCTACACCTTC. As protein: CASSQDLLRGGYTF.

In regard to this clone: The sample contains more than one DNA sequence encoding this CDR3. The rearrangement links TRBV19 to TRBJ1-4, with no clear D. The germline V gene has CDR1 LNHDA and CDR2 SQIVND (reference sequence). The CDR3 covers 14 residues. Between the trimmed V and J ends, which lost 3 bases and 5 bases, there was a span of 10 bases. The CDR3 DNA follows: TGTGCCAGTAGTATCCCCGGCGGGAATGAAAAACTGTTTTTT. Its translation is CASSIPGGNEKLFF. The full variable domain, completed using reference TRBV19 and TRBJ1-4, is DGGITQSPKYLFRKEGQNVTLSCEQNLNHDAMYWYRQDPGQGLRLIYYSQIVNDFQKGDIAEGYSVSREKKESFPLTVTSAQKNPTAFYLCASSIPGGNEKLFFGSGTQLSVL.